The source of this T cell receptor (beta chain) is a study of blood T cell repertoires in COVID-19. There are 15 residues in the CDR3. Germline V gene data show CDR1 as SGHRS and CDR2 as YFSETQ. Trimming took off 2 bases at V and 0 bases at J, with 12 bases between the two ends. What the recovered Cohort 3 donors had was two negative PCRs, clearance, or symptom resolution. Generated by immunoSEQ multiplex PCR, the TCRdb table keeps only in-frame clones and is missing some. The table has about 170,000 clones, approximately 91% seen once. This sequence joins TRBV5-1 and TRBJ2-7; a possible D gene is TRBD1 (6 bases). The source of this sequence is a woman younger than 30 who had recovered from COVID-19. Sequenced input: PBMCs or T cells enriched from blood (not recorded which). This CDR3 reads CASSFRAGASYEQYF. CDR3 in DNA: TGCGCCAGCAGCTTTAGGGCAGGGGCCTCCTACGAGCAGTACTTC.